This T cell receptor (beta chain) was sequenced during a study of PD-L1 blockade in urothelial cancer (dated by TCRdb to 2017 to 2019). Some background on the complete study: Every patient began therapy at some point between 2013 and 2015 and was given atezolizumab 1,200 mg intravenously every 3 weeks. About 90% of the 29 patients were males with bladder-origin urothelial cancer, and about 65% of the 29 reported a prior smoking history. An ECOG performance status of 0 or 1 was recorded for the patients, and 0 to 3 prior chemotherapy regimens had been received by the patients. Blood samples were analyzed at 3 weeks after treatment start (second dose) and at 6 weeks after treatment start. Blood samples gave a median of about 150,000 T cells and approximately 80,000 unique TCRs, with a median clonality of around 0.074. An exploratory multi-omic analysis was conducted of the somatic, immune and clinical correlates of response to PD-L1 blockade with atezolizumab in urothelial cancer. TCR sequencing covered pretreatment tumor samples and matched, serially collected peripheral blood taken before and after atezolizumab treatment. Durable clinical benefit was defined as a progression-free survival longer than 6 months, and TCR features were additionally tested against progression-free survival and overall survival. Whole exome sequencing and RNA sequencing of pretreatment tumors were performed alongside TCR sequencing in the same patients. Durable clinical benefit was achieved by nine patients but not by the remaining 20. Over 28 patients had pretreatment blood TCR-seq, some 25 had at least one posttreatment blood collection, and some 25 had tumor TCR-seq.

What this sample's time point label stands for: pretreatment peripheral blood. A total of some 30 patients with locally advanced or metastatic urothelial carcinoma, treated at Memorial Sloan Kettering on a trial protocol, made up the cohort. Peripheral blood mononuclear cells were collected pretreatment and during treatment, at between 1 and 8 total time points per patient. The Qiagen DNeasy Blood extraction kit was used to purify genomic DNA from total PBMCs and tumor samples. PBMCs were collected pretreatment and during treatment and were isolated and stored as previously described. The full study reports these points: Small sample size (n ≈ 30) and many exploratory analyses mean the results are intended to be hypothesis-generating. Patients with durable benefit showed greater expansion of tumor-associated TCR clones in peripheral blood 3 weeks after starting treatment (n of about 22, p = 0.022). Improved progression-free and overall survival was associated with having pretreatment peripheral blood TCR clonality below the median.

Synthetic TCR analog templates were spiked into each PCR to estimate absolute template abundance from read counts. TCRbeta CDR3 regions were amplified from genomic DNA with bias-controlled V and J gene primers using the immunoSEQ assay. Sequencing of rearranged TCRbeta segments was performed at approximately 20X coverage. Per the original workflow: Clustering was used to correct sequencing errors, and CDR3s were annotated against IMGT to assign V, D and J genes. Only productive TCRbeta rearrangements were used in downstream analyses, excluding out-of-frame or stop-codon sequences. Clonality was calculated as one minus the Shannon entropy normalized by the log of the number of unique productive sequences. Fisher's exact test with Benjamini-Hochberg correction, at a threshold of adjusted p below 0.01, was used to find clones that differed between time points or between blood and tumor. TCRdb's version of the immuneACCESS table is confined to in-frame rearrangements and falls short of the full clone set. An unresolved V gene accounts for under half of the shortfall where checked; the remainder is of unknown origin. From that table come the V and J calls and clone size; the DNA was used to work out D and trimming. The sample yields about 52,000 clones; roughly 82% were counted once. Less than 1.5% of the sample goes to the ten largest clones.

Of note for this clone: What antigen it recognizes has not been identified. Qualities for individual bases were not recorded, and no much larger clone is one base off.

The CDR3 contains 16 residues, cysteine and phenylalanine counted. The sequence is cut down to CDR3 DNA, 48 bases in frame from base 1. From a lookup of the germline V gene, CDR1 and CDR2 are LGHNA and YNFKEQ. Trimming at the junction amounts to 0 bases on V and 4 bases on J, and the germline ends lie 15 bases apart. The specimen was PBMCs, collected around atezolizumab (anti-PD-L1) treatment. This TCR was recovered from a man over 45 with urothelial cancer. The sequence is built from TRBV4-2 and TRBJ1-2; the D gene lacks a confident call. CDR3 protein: CASSQDTADRLYGYTF. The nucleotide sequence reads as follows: TGTGCCAGCAGCCAAGACACGGCCGATAGACTCTATGGCTACACCTTC.